The entry that follows covers one T cell receptor beta chain sequence. The clone's antigen remains unknown. Per-nucleotide qualities are absent, and no much larger clonotype sits a single base away. The time point label corresponds to: about 28 days (+/-7) after the second vaccine dose. AZD1222 recipients given second doses at about 4 weeks or at about 12 weeks were pooled, since spike-specific TCR depth and breadth were not found to differ between the two schedules. Vaccinee samples came from UK trials COV001 and COV002, including a single-blind randomized controlled phase 2/3 trial of AZD1222 (ChAdOx1 nCoV-19) in healthy adults. Trial participant PBMC samples were collected at day 0 and day 28 after the second dose for TCRbeta chain sequencing. Reading the germline V gene gives CDR1 MNHEY and CDR2 SVGAGI. The CDR3 numbers 16 residues from cysteine through phenylalanine. Just CDR3 DNA is preserved here, 48 bases in frame from base 1. Trimming costs V 3 bases and J 0 bases, and their ends lie 13 bases apart.

The sample is drawn from a study of T cell responses to AZD1222 COVID-19 vaccine (dated by TCRdb to about 2021). About the full investigation: A total of 230 to 250 trial participants underwent TCR sequencing, of whom under 220 had received two doses of AZD1222 and about 25 had received two doses of the MenACWY control vaccine. Trial participants were enrolled by age into subgroups of 18-55, 56-69 and 70-plus years, and around 150, 28 and 57 TCR-sequenced participants, respectively, were included in these subgroups. On the study overall, not on this receptor specifically: The 56-69-year group was small, and its depth increase did not reach significance, likely because of low power. Conclusions about previously exposed vaccinees were limited because only six AZD1222 recipients were SARS-CoV-2 seropositive at baseline. After two AZD1222 doses, spike-specific TCR breadth and depth were significantly higher than at day 0 and than in MenACWY recipients. The whole spike protein was spanned by vaccine-associated CD4 TCRs, and dominant responses were seen in regions 160-218 and 743-854. Participants were mostly white British, with more females than males. The authors suggested clonal diversity may have been underestimated. No day 14 peak-response samples were available, so repertoires were characterized only after the peak T cell response. Epitopes outside the regions mutated in the B.1.351 and B.1.1.7 variants were reportedly recognized by nearly half of the unique spike-specific TCRs.

The CDR3 regions of human TCRbeta chains were analyzed by immunosequencing. Turning to the authors' computational methods: Repertoire TCRs were matched against a reference library of SARS-CoV-2-specific TCRs generated with the MIRA antigen-specificity platform. Breadth meant the fraction of unique TCRs that were SARS-CoV-2-associated, whereas depth meant the fraction of total T cells that were SARS-CoV-2-associated. Using the MIRA data, each spike-specific TCR was mapped to the spike region that the TCR reacts to and placed in a CD4 or CD8 class. Log10-transformed breadth and depth values were compared by one-way ANOVA with Sidak's multiple comparisons tests. TCRdb stores this immuneACCESS table with in-frame sequences only. Part of the clones is absent; in the studies checked, under half of the shortfall reflects unresolved V genes, and no reason is known for the rest. V and J calls and clone size follow that table, whereas D and trimming were derived from the DNA. Here the sample has under 140,000 clones; 70% to 90% occur a single time. The ten largest clones represent approximately 15% of the sample.

The TCR was taken from an adult who received the AZD1222 COVID-19 vaccine. This material consisted of peripheral blood, taken 28 days after the second AZD1222 dose. The V and J genes are TRBV6-5 and TRBJ2-3; possibly the D gene is TRBD1, per 5 matching bases. Here the CDR3 is given as CASSYGRQSSTDTQYF. The nucleotide sequence is TGTGCCAGCAGTTATGGGCGACAGAGTAGCACAGATACGCAGTATTTT.